Below are 29 T cell receptor beta chains sequenced from a single sample in a study of T cells in Graves' hyperthyroidism and ophthalmopathy. Amplification of TCR beta CDR3 regions used RNA as the template. The TCR CDR3 was amplified in a first-round RT-PCR using the HTBI primer set. TCRdb re-analysed the multiplex PCR reads in MiXCR, keeping a single row per CDR3 protein. The sample shows some 270,000 distinct CDR3 sequences, more than 20% of them seen only once. Sequencing was performed on blood. The receptor set was obtained from a middle-aged woman with Graves' ophthalmopathy.

The V call is TRBV3-1, the J call TRBJ2-5; 11 bases align to TRBD2. V dropped 4 bases and J dropped 4; count of bases not matched to a gene: 5. Germline assignment: CDR1 LGHDT and CDR2 YNNKEL (reference sequence). The CDR3 totals 15 residues. This CDR3 is CASSRNGLAGETQYF. The CDR3 DNA reads TGTGCCAGCAGCCGCAACGGACTAGCGGGAGAGACCCAGTACTTC.

This clonotype was observed many times. The chain recombines TRBV7-9 with TRBJ2-5, with no clear D. Trimming took 2 bases from V and 3 from J, leaving 10 bases between them. The CDR3 has 14 amino acids. Germline V gene lookup returns CDR1 SEHNR and CDR2 FQNEAQ (reference sequence). CDR3 nucleotide sequence: TGTGCCAGCAGCTTAAGGTTCAGAGAAGAGACCCAGTACTTC. This codes for CASSLRFREETQYF.

This clonotype was detected only a few times. This chain uses TRBV5-4 with TRBJ2-4; D is undetermined. The CDR3 is 14 amino acids. V was cut by 6 bases and J by 1 base, with 11 bases left in between. Germline CDR1 and CDR2: SGHNT and YYREEE (reference sequence). CDR3: CASTTPEAKNIQYF. The CDR3 region has the DNA TGTGCCAGCACGACCCCGGAGGCCAAAAACATTCAGTACTTC.

The chain couples TRBV3-1 to TRBJ1-2; 9 bases are shared with TRBD1. The V gene's germline CDR1 is LGHDT and CDR2 YNNKEL (reference sequence). The CDR3 length is 15 residues. The ends lost 5 bases at V and 4 bases at J; junction bases unmatched: 8. The CDR3 DNA sequence: TGTGCCAGCAGCAATCCGGGACAGGGCTCCTATGGCTACACCTTC. This sequence encodes CASSNPGQGSYGYTF.

The rearrangement links TRBV29-1 to TRBJ1-1; D is undetermined. Germline CDR1 and CDR2: SQVTM and ANQGSEA. The CDR3 has 12 amino acids. The V end lost 2 bases, the J end lost 2 bases, and 6 bases lay between the germline ends. The CDR3, as DNA: TGCAGCGTTGAACTAGTAAACACTGAAGCTTTCTTT. Translated, it gives CSVELVNTEAFF.

This clonotype was seen many times. The chain is built from TRBV14 and TRBJ1-1; 7 nucleotides align to TRBD1. In germline, CDR1 is SGHDN, CDR2 FVKESK. The V gene end was trimmed by 3 bases and the J gene end by 1 base; junction bases not matched to a gene: 5. The CDR3 runs to 15 residues. CDR3 coding DNA: TGTGCCAGCAGCCAGCGGACAGGAGGGAACACTGAAGCTTTCTTT. Translated, it gives CASSQRTGGNTEAFF.

This clonotype was seen once. The V call is TRBV5-1, the J call TRBJ1-2, with D unresolved. Between the trimmed V and J ends, which lost 3 bases and 4 bases, there was a span of 10 bases. The CDR3 spans 13 residues. Per germline, CDR1 SGHRS and CDR2 YFSETQ. DNA for the CDR3: TGCGCCAGCAGCTCAGACCCAGTCTATGGCTACACCTTC. It codes for CASSSDPVYGYTF.

This clonotype was seen at least ten times. The gene calls are TRBV30 and TRBJ2-1; 12 positions match TRBD2. CDR1 is GTSNPN and CDR2 is SVGIG in the germline V gene (reference sequence). The V and J ends lost 2 bases and 6 bases, in that order; junction bases with no gene match: 2. This CDR3 is 14 amino acids long. The CDR3 DNA is TGTGCCTGGAGTCTAGCGGGAGGGATCAATGAGCAGTTCTTC. Encoded protein: CAWSLAGGINEQFF.

The chain couples TRBV25-1 to TRBJ1-1, with a tentative D call TRBD1 (5 bases). Trimming removed 3 bases from V and 12 bases from J, with 17 bases in between. From germline, CDR1 is MGHDK and CDR2 SYGVNS. The CDR3 loop spans 13 amino acids. The CDR3 reads CASSDQTALRTFF. CDR3 sequence (DNA): TGTGCCAGCAGTGATCAGACAGCCCTAAGGACTTTCTTT.

This clonotype was seen many times. The gene calls are TRBV20-1 and TRBJ1-1, with D perhaps TRBD1 (6 bases). This CDR3 is 12 amino acids long. The V end lost 6 bases, the J end lost 8 bases, and 16 bases lay between the germline ends. Germline CDR1 and CDR2: DFQATT and SNEGSKA (reference sequence). In DNA, the CDR3 is TGCAGTGCCAACGTGGGGGCTCGGGAAGCTTTCTTT. Translated, it gives CSANVGAREAFF.

The genes are TRBV6-1 and TRBJ2-7; 7 nucleotides line up with TRBD2. V gave up 3 bases and J gave up 3 bases; unmatched junction bases: 11. In germline, CDR1 is MNHNS, CDR2 SASEGT. The CDR3 length is 16 residues. DNA of the CDR3: TGTGCCAGCAGTGATTTAGAGGGAGGGAGAGGCTACGAGCAGTACTTC. It yields the protein CASSDLEGGRGYEQYF.

This clonotype was found many times. V is TRBV6-1 and J is TRBJ1-3, with TRBD1 as a possible D gene (6 bases). V was trimmed by 6 bases and J by 0 bases, leaving 12 bases between them. The CDR3 consists of 15 residues. Germline CDR1 MNHNS, CDR2 SASEGT. In DNA, the CDR3 is TGTGCCAGCAGCGCCAGGGGCCACTCTGGAAACACCATATATTTT. Translation gives CASSARGHSGNTIYF.

This clonotype was detected ten times or more. V usage is TRBV19 and J usage is TRBJ2-5; D is undetermined. V lost 6 bases, J lost 2 bases, and 16 bases lay in between. The V gene's germline CDR1 is LNHDA and CDR2 SQIVND (reference sequence). This CDR3 spans 15 amino acids. The CDR3 DNA reads TGTGCCAGTAGCCTACTCTCTAGTTCACAAGAGACCCAGTACTTC. Its translation: CASSLLSSSQETQYF. Variable domain in full (rest from reference TRBV19 and TRBJ2-5): DGGITQSPKYLFRKEGQNVTLSCEQNLNHDAMYWYRQDPGQGLRLIYYSQIVNDFQKGDIAEGYSVSREKKESFPLTVTSAQKNPTAFYLCASSLLSSSQETQYFGPGTRLLVL.

This clonotype was detected many times. The V gene is TRBV20-1, the J gene TRBJ2-2; 7 bases are shared with TRBD1. Trimming cost V 6 bases and J 0 bases; bases outside gene matches: 7. The CDR3 extends over 15 amino acids. Germline V gene sequence: CDR1 DFQATT, CDR2 SNEGSKA (reference sequence). CDR3 nucleotides: TGCAGTGCGAAGATCGGGACAGCGAACACCGGGGAGCTGTTTTTT. It yields the protein CSAKIGTANTGELFF.

In its sample, this clonotype was seen many times. The V gene is TRBV6-5, the J gene TRBJ2-7; 7 bases line up with TRBD1. CDR3 length: 15 residues. The J segment lost 2 bases and the V segment lost 6 bases, leaving 10 bases of the junction unmatched. Germline CDR1 is MNHEY and CDR2 is SVGAGI. The CDR3 here is CASRATGQSPYEQYF. CDR3 DNA sequence: TGTGCCAGCAGGGCCACGGGACAGAGCCCCTACGAGCAGTACTTC.

This clonotype showed up many times. V usage is TRBV28 and J usage is TRBJ1-1; D is uncertain. The CDR3 covers 15 residues. V lost 5 bases and J 0 bases, leaving 13 bases between the germline ends. CDR1 MDHEN and CDR2 SYDVKM come from the germline V gene. CDR3 amino acids: CASSIHGLLNTEAFF. CDR3 DNA sequence: TGTGCCAGCAGTATCCACGGACTGCTGAACACTGAAGCTTTCTTT.

At least ten counts were recorded for this clonotype. This chain uses TRBV15 with TRBJ2-5; D possibly uses TRBD1 or TRBD2 (5 bases each). The CDR3 totals 15 residues. Trimming left V 0 bases short and J 3 bases short, with 11 bases between. CDR1 and CDR2 from the germline V gene are LNHNV and YYDKDF (reference sequence). CDR3 sequence reads: CATSRDEGTKETQYF. CDR3 sequence (DNA): TGTGCCACCAGCAGAGATGAGGGGACCAAAGAGACCCAGTACTTC.

This clonotype was picked up many times. The rearrangement joins TRBV6-1 to TRBJ2-2; D unclear. The CDR3 is 14 residues long. Germline loops: CDR1 MNHNS, CDR2 SASEGT. V was trimmed by 7 bases and J by 1 base, leaving 10 bases between them. CDR3 sequence: CASNGEVNTGELFF. In nucleotides, the CDR3 is TGTGCCAGCAATGGAGAAGTGAACACCGGGGAGCTGTTTTTT.

The chain carries TRBV2 and TRBJ1-2; D gene ambiguous. This CDR3 comprises 11 residues. Germline V gene sequence: CDR1 SNHLY, CDR2 FYNNEI. The ends were cut back, 4 bases at V and 8 bases at J, with 8 bases in the middle. Here the CDR3 DNA reads TGTGCCAGCAGTGGTAGCGGGGGCTACACCTTC. This translates into CASSGSGGYTF.

This clonotype was seen a few times. The chain links TRBV6-1 to TRBJ2-1, with 8 bases lining up with TRBD2. This CDR3 spans 14 amino acids. The junction had 2 bases not matched to a gene; V was cut back by 6 bases and J by 1 base. Germline assignment: CDR1 MNHNS and CDR2 SASEGT. The CDR3: CASRGTRSYNEQFF. The CDR3 coding sequence is TGTGCCAGCAGGGGGACTAGGTCCTACAATGAGCAGTTCTTC.

This clonotype came up many times. V gene TRBV5-1 combines with J gene TRBJ2-5; D is unclear. Per germline, CDR1 SGHRS and CDR2 YFSETQ. The V end lost 3 bases, the J end lost 5 bases, and 11 bases lay between the germline ends. The CDR3 totals 13 residues. The CDR3 nucleotides read TGCGCCAGCAGCTCCTACAAGGCGGAGACCCAGTACTTC. Protein product: CASSSYKAETQYF.

The V gene is TRBV6-1, the J gene TRBJ2-2; D is unresolved. Germline CDR1 reads MNHNS; CDR2 reads SASEGT. This CDR3 spans 14 amino acids. V was clipped by 7 bases and J by 6 bases, with 15 bases between them. Here the CDR3 DNA reads TGTGCCAGCACCACTCCGGGTGGTGCCGGGGAGCTGTTTTTT. This gives the protein CASTTPGGAGELFF.

This clonotype was seen many times. The J gene is TRBJ2-7, the V gene TRBV7-2; 8 bases align to TRBD2. There are 13 residues in the CDR3. CDR1 and CDR2 from the germline V gene are SGHTA and FQGNSA. J was trimmed by 11 bases and V by 5 bases; bases with no gene match: 11. The CDR3 here is CASSPPTSGPKYF. The CDR3 nucleotides are TGTGCCAGCAGCCCACCCACTAGCGGCCCAAAGTACTTC.

In this sample, this clonotype turned up a few times. The rearrangement joins TRBV28 to TRBJ1-2; D unclear. Germline V gene lookup returns CDR1 MDHEN and CDR2 SYDVKM. This CDR3 region has 14 residues. Trimming took 3 bases from V and 2 from J, leaving 10 bases between them. The CDR3 coding sequence is TGTGCCAGCAGTTTGGGCAGCTACAACTATGGCTACACCTTC. Translated, it gives CASSLGSYNYGYTF.

This clonotype was recorded a few times. Just one base apart from a much larger clone, this may be a read error. The chain combines TRBV2 with TRBJ1-2; 7 bases match TRBD1. Per the germline V gene, CDR1 is SNHLY and CDR2 is FYNNEI. The CDR3 loop spans 12 amino acids. Written as DNA, the CDR3 is TGTGCCAGCTTGGACAGGACCTATGGCTACATCTTC. Its protein product is CASLDRTYGYIF.

This clonotype was seen many times. This chain links TRBV9 with TRBJ2-6; no clear D. The V gene's germline CDR1 is SGDLS and CDR2 YYNGEE. Trimming took off 4 bases at V and 3 bases at J, with 5 bases between the two ends. The CDR3 has 13 residues. CDR3 in DNA: TGTGCCAGCAGCTCAGGTGGGGCCAACGTCCTGACTTTC. This sequence encodes CASSSGGANVLTF.

Ten or more counts support this clonotype. The chain joins TRBV10-2 to TRBJ2-3; the match to TRBD1 covers 7 bases. The CDR3 covers 14 residues. CDR1 is WSHSY, CDR2 SAAADI, per germline. V trimming: 1 base; J trimming: 3 bases; junction bases outside the gene matches: 1. CDR3 in DNA: TGCGCCAGCAGTGAGTTACAGGGGACAGATACGCAGTATTTT. Translating gives CASSELQGTDTQYF.

This clonotype was found many times. The chain is built from TRBV28 and TRBJ2-6; D not certain. V was trimmed by 6 bases and J by 0 bases, leaving 15 bases between them. Looked up from germline, CDR1 is MDHEN and CDR2 is SYDVKM. The CDR3 extends over 17 amino acids. CDR3 bases: TGTGCCAGCAGGGGTCCGGAAGGTTTCTCTGGGGCCAACGTCCTGACTTTC. As protein: CASRGPEGFSGANVLTF. Full variable domain (outside the CDR3, taken from reference TRBV28 and TRBJ2-6): DVKVTQSSRYLVKRTGEKVFLECVQDMDHENMFWYRQDPGLGLRLIYFSYDVKMKEKGDIPEGYSVSREKKERFSLILESASTNQTSMYLCASRGPEGFSGANVLTFGAGSRLTVL.

This chain links TRBV12-3 or TRBV12-4 with TRBJ2-5; 8 bases align to TRBD2. Germline trimming cut 5 bases from V and 5 bases from J; bases unmatched to any gene: 13. This CDR3 has 16 amino acids. CDR3 sequence reads: CASSPPGLAVQETQYF. The CDR3 nucleotides read TGTGCCAGCAGTCCCCCAGGACTAGCCGTGCAGGAGACCCAGTACTTC.